This T cell receptor (beta chain) was observed in a study of T cells in Graves' hyperthyroidism and ophthalmopathy. Overall study: At the time of initial diagnosis and before any treatment, peripheral blood was collected.

There were TCR beta CDR3 regions amplified from RNA transcripts. The HTBI set primed first-round TCR CDR3 RT-PCR. TCRdb itself ran the multiplex PCR reads through MiXCR, one entry per CDR3 protein. The sample records under 550,000 distinct CDR3 sequences, less than 20% being singletons. Clinical Activity Scores of at least 3, NOSPECS grades of at least 4 and durations under 3 months characterized ophthalmopathy patients. Uncontrolled infection, other autoimmune disease, pregnancy or lactation disqualified patients from enrolment. PBMCs stemmed from less than 13 ml fresh peripheral blood. The TCR originated in a man between 35 and 55 years old with Graves' ophthalmopathy. The sample was blood.

The CDR3 bases are TGCGCCAGCAGCGGTGAGACAGGGCACTTCTATGGCTACACCTTC. This sequence encodes CASSGETGHFYGYTF. The V and J genes are TRBV5-1 and TRBJ1-2; 7 positions agree with TRBD1. Germline CDR1 is SGHRS and CDR2 is YFSETQ. This CDR3 is 15 amino acids long. V trimming: 4 bases; J trimming: 4 bases; junction bases outside the gene matches: 10.